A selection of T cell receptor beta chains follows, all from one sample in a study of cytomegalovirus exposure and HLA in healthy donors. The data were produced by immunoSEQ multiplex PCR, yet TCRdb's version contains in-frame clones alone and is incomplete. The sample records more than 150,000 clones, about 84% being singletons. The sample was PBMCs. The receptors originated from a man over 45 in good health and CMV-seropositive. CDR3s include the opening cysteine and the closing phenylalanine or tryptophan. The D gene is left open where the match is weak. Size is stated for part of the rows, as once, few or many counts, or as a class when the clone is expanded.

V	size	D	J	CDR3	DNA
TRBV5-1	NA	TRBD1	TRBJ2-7	CASSWDRPSYEQYF	TGCGCCAGCAGCTGGGACAGGCCGTCCTACGAGCAGTACTTC
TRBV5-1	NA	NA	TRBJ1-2	CASSLSWTEVKSYTF	TGCGCCAGTAGCTTGTCCTGGACGGAGGTTAAGAGCTACACCTTC
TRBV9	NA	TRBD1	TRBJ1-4	CASSVLQGPGEKLFF	TGTGCCAGCAGCGTACTACAGGGGCCGGGGGAAAAACTGTTTTTT
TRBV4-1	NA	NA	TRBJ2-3	CASSQEPLATDTQYF	TGCGCCAGCAGCCAAGAGCCGCTAGCCACAGATACGCAGTATTTT
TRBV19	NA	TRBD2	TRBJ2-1	CASSIRTSYDEQFF	TGTGCCAGTAGTATCAGGACTAGTTATGATGAGCAGTTCTTC
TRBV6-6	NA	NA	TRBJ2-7	CASSYITTYEQYF	TGTGCCAGCAGTTACATCACTACCTACGAGCAGTACTTC
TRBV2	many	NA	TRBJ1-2	CASSEFLTKLYGYTF	TGTGCCAGCAGTGAATTTCTCACGAAGCTCTATGGCTACACCTTC
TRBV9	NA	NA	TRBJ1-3	CASSLSWRRNTIYF	TGTGCCAGCAGCCTCAGTTGGAGGCGAAACACCATATATTTT
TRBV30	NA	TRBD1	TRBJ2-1	CAWSADRDKQFF	TGTGCCTGGAGCGCGGACAGGGATAAGCAGTTCTTC
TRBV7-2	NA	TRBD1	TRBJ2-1	CASSHTEGAYVNEQFF	TGTGCCAGCAGCCATACCGAGGGGGCTTACGTCAATGAGCAGTTCTTC
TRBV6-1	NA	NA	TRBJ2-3	CASSGGPGSTDTQYF	TGTGCCAGCAGTGGAGGGCCCGGCTCCACAGATACGCAGTATTTT
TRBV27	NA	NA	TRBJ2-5	CASSLGVWGETQYF	TGTGCCAGCAGTCTCGGGGTCTGGGGAGAGACCCAGTACTTC
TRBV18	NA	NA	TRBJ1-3	CASAPRVQSFTGNTIYF	TGTGCCAGCGCCCCCCGGGTTCAGTCTTTCACTGGAAACACCATATATTTT
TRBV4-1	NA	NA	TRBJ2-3	CASSQVDSFSTDTQYF	TGCGCCAGCAGCCAGGTGGACTCCTTTTCCACAGATACGCAGTATTTT
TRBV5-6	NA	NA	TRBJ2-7	CASSLSLSFSYEQYF	TGTGCCAGCAGCTTGTCCCTTAGCTTCAGCTACGAGCAGTACTTC
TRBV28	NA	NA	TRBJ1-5	CASSFLDGLGAQPQHF	TGTGCCAGCAGTTTTTTGGATGGATTGGGGGCCCAGCCCCAGCATTTT
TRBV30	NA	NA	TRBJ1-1	CAYSRGQNLNTEAFF	TGTGCCTACTCAAGAGGACAGAATCTGAACACTGAAGCTTTCTTT
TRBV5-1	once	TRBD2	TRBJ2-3	CASSSRTSGGPTDTQYF	TGCGCCAGCAGCTCGAGGACTAGCGGGGGGCCCACAGATACGCAGTATTTT
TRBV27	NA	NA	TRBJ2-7	CASSLRSHSSYEQYF	TGTGCCAGCAGTTTACGTTCCCATAGCAGCTACGAGCAGTACTTC
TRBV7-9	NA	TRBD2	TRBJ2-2	CASSFLAGDTGELFF	TGTGCCAGCAGCTTCCTGGCGGGAGACACCGGGGAGCTGTTTTTT
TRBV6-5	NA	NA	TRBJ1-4	CASSTFATNEKLFF	TGTGCCAGCTCCACATTCGCAACTAATGAAAAACTGTTTTTT
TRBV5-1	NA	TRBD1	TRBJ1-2	CASSPGQGTGGYTF	TGCGCCAGCAGCCCCGGACAGGGGACAGGAGGCTACACCTTC
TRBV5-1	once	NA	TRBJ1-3	CASSLQGTGNTIYF	TGCGCCAGCAGCCTCCAGGGTACTGGAAACACCATATATTTT
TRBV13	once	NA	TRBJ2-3	CASSIRTLRSTDTQYF	TGTGCCAGCAGCATCCGGACACTTAGAAGCACAGATACGCAGTATTTT
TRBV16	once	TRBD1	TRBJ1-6	CASSQSTSRTGRSPLHF	TGTGCCAGCAGCCAATCGACTTCCCGGACAGGGCGTTCACCCCTCCACTTT
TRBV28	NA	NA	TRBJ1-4	CASRSLGEEWEKLFF	TGTGCCAGCAGGTCCCTGGGGGAGGAGTGGGAAAAACTGTTTTTT
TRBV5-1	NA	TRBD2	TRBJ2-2	CASSLLTSGVTGELFF	TGCGCCAGCAGCTTGTTGACTAGCGGAGTGACCGGGGAGCTGTTTTTT
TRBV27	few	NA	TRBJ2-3	CASSPIGGTDTQYF	TGTGCCAGCAGTCCCATAGGGGGCACAGATACGCAGTATTTT
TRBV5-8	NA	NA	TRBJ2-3	CASSLGPWRDSDTQYF	TGTGCCAGCAGCTTGGGGCCTTGGAGGGACTCAGATACGCAGTATTTT
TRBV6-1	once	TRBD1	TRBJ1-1	CASSLGQLNTEAFF	TGTGCCAGCAGTTTGGGACAGTTGAACACTGAAGCTTTCTTT
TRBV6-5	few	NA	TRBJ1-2	CASKLRGGYTF	TGTGCCAGCAAACTACGCGGTGGCTACACCTTC
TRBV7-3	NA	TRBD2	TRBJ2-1	CASSFGLAGDGEQFF	TGTGCCAGCAGCTTTGGACTAGCGGGAGACGGTGAGCAGTTCTTC
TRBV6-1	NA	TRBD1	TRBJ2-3	CASSEIQGGADTQYF	TGTGCCAGCAGTGAAATACAAGGGGGCGCAGATACGCAGTATTTT
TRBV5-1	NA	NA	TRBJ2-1	CASSLGQGYNEQFF	TGCGCCAGCAGCTTGGGGCAGGGCTACAATGAGCAGTTCTTC
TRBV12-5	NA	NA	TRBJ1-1	CASGLGTGSEAFF	TGTGCTAGTGGTTTGGGCACAGGGAGCGAAGCTTTCTTT
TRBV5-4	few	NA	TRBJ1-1	CASSFGVYPAYEAFF	TGTGCCAGCAGCTTTGGAGTATACCCTGCCTATGAAGCTTTCTTT
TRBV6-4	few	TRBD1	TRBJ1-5	CASRGDRGSFNQPQHF	TGTGCCAGCAGGGGGGACAGGGGTTCGTTCAATCAGCCCCAGCATTTT
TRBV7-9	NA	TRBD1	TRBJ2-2	CASRGTGVKTGELFF	TGTGCCAGCAGGGGGACAGGGGTAAAGACCGGGGAGCTGTTTTTT
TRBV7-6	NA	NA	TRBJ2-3	CASSLGAFADTQYF	TGTGCCAGCAGCCTAGGCGCCTTCGCAGATACGCAGTATTTT
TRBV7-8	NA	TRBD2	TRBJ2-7	CASSLRPSGTYEQYF	TGTGCCAGCAGCTTAAGGCCCAGCGGGACCTACGAGCAGTACTTC
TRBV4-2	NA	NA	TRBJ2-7	CASSQVSLSGYSYEQYF	TGTGCCAGCAGCCAAGTCTCCTTAAGCGGGTACTCCTACGAGCAGTACTTC